A single sample gave rise to the 20 T cell receptor beta chains below, sequenced in a study of T-cell memory formation after mild COVID-19. TCRdb analysed the 5' RACE reads with MiXCR anew, one entry per CDR3 protein. The sample has around 440,000 distinct CDR3 sequences, about 18% seen once. The sequenced material came from PBMCs or a T cell subset sorted from them (not recorded which). These receptor sequences come from an adult woman who had mild COVID-19 (a few samples of this study predate the infection). Cell type and time point are not known.

J is TRBJ2-2 and V is TRBV29-1; D is perhaps TRBD1 (5 bases). Trimming stripped 6 bases from V and 0 bases from J, with 11 bases between. CDR1 is SQVTM, CDR2 ANQGSEA, per germline. The length of the CDR3 is 14 residues. CDR3 amino acids: CSVYDRSNTGELFF. CDR3 DNA: TGCAGCGTATATGACAGATCGAACACCGGGGAGCTGTTTTTT.

This clonotype has more than one count but fewer than ten. The J gene is TRBJ2-3, the V gene TRBV4-1; no clear D. From germline, CDR1 is MGHRA and CDR2 YSYEKL. This CDR3 is built from 18 residues. V was shortened by 0 bases and J by 0 bases, with 16 bases between the two germline ends. The CDR3 nucleotides are TGCGCCAGCAGCCAAGAACCCGGTAGTTTTACTAGCACAGATACGCAGTATTTT. Amino acid sequence: CASSQEPGSFTSTDTQYF.

This clonotype was observed a few times. The chain is built from TRBV10-3 and TRBJ2-1; the match to TRBD2 covers 7 bases. V was clipped by 0 bases and J by 5 bases; unmatched bases: 22. The CDR3 spans 21 residues. Germline assignment: CDR1 ENHRY and CDR2 SYGVKD. In DNA form, the CDR3 reads TGTGCCATCAGTGAGTCGATCAGTCCCAGATGGGCTAGCGGTCTAGACAATGAGCAGTTCTTC. This translates into CAISESISPRWASGLDNEQFF.

CDR3 DNA sequence: TGTGCCAGCAGCATCGCAAGGGATCCCTCCTACGAGCAGTACTTC. Residues: CASSIARDPSYEQYF. This chain links TRBV7-6 with TRBJ2-7; D not resolved. Germline lookup yields CDR1 SGHVS and CDR2 FNYEAQ. Deletions cut 5 bases from V and 0 bases from J, with 14 bases between. This CDR3 spans 15 amino acids.

The CDR3 sequence: CATSRVAASEAYNEQFF. Here the CDR3 DNA reads TGTGCCACCAGCAGAGTTGCCGCTAGCGAAGCATACAATGAGCAGTTCTTC. The chain carries TRBV15 and TRBJ2-1, with D tentatively TRBD2 (6 bases). This CDR3 is 17 amino acids long. Germline V gives CDR1 LNHNV, CDR2 YYDKDF (reference sequence). The germline V and J ends were trimmed by 1 base and 4 bases, with 17 bases remaining between them.

In this sample, this clonotype turned up many times. V usage is TRBV12-3 or TRBV12-4 and J usage is TRBJ2-1; D may match TRBD1 or TRBD2 (5 bases each). This CDR3 is 11 amino acids long. V dropped 0 bases and J dropped 12 bases, with 6 bases sitting between them. CDR3 in DNA: TGTGCCAGCAGTTTAGCGGGACGGCAGTTCTTC. Protein sequence: CASSLAGRQFF.

This chain uses TRBV25-1 with TRBJ2-7, with D perhaps matching TRBD1 (7 bases). There are 17 residues in the CDR3. CDR1 is MGHDK, CDR2 SYGVNS, per germline. With 3 bases removed from V and 0 bases from J, the gap between germline ends came to 18 bases. CDR3 sequence: CASSDPRGTANSYEQYF. For the CDR3, the DNA is TGTGCCAGCAGTGATCCACGCGGGACAGCGAACTCCTACGAGCAGTACTTC.

The chain couples TRBV5-1 to TRBJ2-1; 9 nucleotides line up with TRBD1. The trim removed 4 bases at V and 5 bases at J, leaving 13 bases unmatched. Germline V gives CDR1 SGHRS, CDR2 YFSETQ. CDR3 size: 17 residues. CDR3 DNA: TGCGCCAGCAGCCTTTACACCGGGACAGGGTTTCACAATGAGCAGTTCTTC. Amino acids: CASSLYTGTGFHNEQFF.

The V gene is TRBV6-1, the J gene TRBJ2-7, with 7 bases identical to TRBD1. This CDR3 has 14 residues. The germline CDR1 and CDR2 sequences are MNHNS and SASEGT. Trimming took 7 bases from V and 3 from J; bases not matched to a gene: 9. The DNA of the CDR3 is TGTGCCAGCATAGAAGGGGGCCTAAGCTACGAGCAGTACTTC. Translation gives CASIEGGLSYEQYF.

This clonotype was seen only a few times. The V call is TRBV4-2, the J call TRBJ2-3; 7 bases line up with TRBD2. V lost 1 base, J lost 3 bases, and 10 bases stayed unmatched. The length of the CDR3 is 17 residues. The germline gives CDR1 LGHNA, CDR2 YNFKEQ. CDR3 sequence (DNA): TGTGCCAGCAGCCAAGTAGCAAGCGGGGCTCCGACAGATACGCAGTATTTT. As protein: CASSQVASGAPTDTQYF.

This chain links TRBV19 with TRBJ2-7; the match to TRBD1 covers 9 bases. Looked up from germline, CDR1 is LNHDA and CDR2 is SQIVND (reference sequence). V trimming: 6 bases; J trimming: 1 base; junction bases outside the gene matches: 4. The CDR3 length is 14 residues. The DNA for the CDR3 is TGTGCCAGTAGAGAGACAGGGGGTTCCTACGAGCAGTACTTC. The encoded protein is CASRETGGSYEQYF. The whole variable domain, remainder taken from reference TRBV19 and TRBJ2-7, is DGGITQSPKYLFRKEGQNVTLSCEQNLNHDAMYWYRQDPGQGLRLIYYSQIVNDFQKGDIAEGYSVSREKKESFPLTVTSAQKNPTAFYLCASRETGGSYEQYFGPGTRLTVT.

The CDR3 reads CASSSGLAELAKNIQYF. In DNA, the CDR3 is TGTGCCAGCAGCTCCGGACTAGCGGAACTAGCCAAAAACATTCAGTACTTC. The chain joins TRBV9 to TRBJ2-4, with 10 bases matching TRBD2. Germline CDR1 is SGDLS and CDR2 is YYNGEE. J lost 0 bases, V lost 4 bases, and 7 bases had no gene match. The CDR3 length is 17 residues.

This clonotype was counted ten times or more. This chain joins TRBV11-3 and TRBJ2-6; 7 bases align to TRBD2. The V gene's germline CDR1 is SGHNT and CDR2 YENEEA. The length of the CDR3 is 17 residues. After removal of 3 bases from V and 8 bases from J, the junction contained 13 bases not matched to a gene. CDR3 nucleotide sequence: TGTGCCAGCAGCTTTTCGGGGGGTTATTCGGAAACCAACGTCCTGACTTTC. Translation gives CASSFSGGYSETNVLTF.

V and J are TRBV24-1 and TRBJ2-1; D is uncertain. V was trimmed by 0 bases and J by 0 bases, leaving 14 bases between them. The germline V gene has CDR1 KGHDR and CDR2 SFDVKD. CDR3 length: 18 residues. DNA of the CDR3: TGTGCCACCAGTGATTTGAGTCCGTCAGGCGACTCCTACAATGAGCAGTTCTTC. Its translation is CATSDLSPSGDSYNEQFF.

This clonotype has at least ten counts. The chain joins TRBV12-3 or TRBV12-4 to TRBJ2-1, with 7 bases identical to TRBD2. Losses at the gene ends were 7 bases for V and 8 bases for J; bases not matched to a gene: 11. This CDR3 is built from 14 residues. CDR3 amino acids: CASTHPGLSHEQFF. Here the CDR3 DNA reads TGTGCCAGCACCCACCCGGGACTAAGCCATGAGCAGTTCTTC.

This chain uses TRBV2 with TRBJ2-6; 10 bases line up with TRBD1. This CDR3 contains 17 residues. Trimming removed 4 bases from V and 0 bases from J; junction bases left unmatched: 3. Germline-derived CDR1 and CDR2 are SNHLY and FYNNEI. CDR3 residues: CASSVGQGSSGANVLTF. CDR3 in DNA: TGTGCCAGCAGTGTGGGACAGGGGAGCTCTGGGGCCAACGTCCTGACTTTC.

This clonotype appeared a few times. This chain joins TRBV20-1 and TRBJ2-5, with 13 bases lining up with TRBD2. The CDR3 is made up of 18 amino acids. V lost 1 base, J lost 5 bases, and 13 bases stayed unmatched. From germline, CDR1 is DFQATT and CDR2 SNEGSKA (reference sequence). The CDR3, as DNA: TGCAGTGCTAGAGCTAAGTGGGGACTAGCGGGGCCGGGGGAGACCCAGTACTTC. It is translated as CSARAKWGLAGPGETQYF.

Only a few counts were recorded for this clonotype. V usage is TRBV12-3 or TRBV12-4 and J usage is TRBJ2-7; D unclear. V dropped 5 bases and J dropped 5 bases, with 22 bases sitting between them. This CDR3 region has 16 residues. The DNA for the CDR3 is TGTGCCAGCAGTCAATCGGGTCGGGCGATATTAAACGAGCAGTACTTC. It translates to CASSQSGRAILNEQYF.

This clonotype was detected once. This chain connects TRBV10-3 to TRBJ2-7; D uncertain. The length of the CDR3 is 11 residues. V lost 6 bases and J 5 bases, leaving 8 bases between the germline ends. The germline V gene has CDR1 ENHRY and CDR2 SYGVKD. The CDR3 is CAIRGNDEQYF. The CDR3 coding sequence is TGTGCCATCAGAGGTAACGACGAGCAGTACTTC.

This clonotype was seen at least ten times. The chain employs TRBV23-1 and TRBJ2-5; possible D gene TRBD2, 5 bases. TRBV23-1 is an ORF; its function is uncertain. The CDR3 runs to 14 residues. Trimming pared 3 bases from V and 1 base from J, leaving 9 bases between. This chain's CDR3 is CASSHPGSQETQYF. The CDR3 DNA reads TGCGCCAGCAGTCATCCGGGGTCCCAAGAGACCCAGTACTTC.